This T cell receptor (beta chain) stems from a study of T cell repertoires in cytomegalovirus infection. Study in general: It can be stated that public TCR beta signatures indicated CMV infection as well as a matching HLA type.

Using its own MiXCR run on the reads, TCRdb lists one record per CDR3 protein. The sample lists 300,000 to 400,000 distinct CDR3 sequences; more than 20% were seen once. Comments on this clonotype: Its target is unknown.

The germline V gene has CDR1 DFQATT and CDR2 SNEGSKA (reference sequence). The V and J ends lost 5 bases and 4 bases, in that order; junction bases with no gene match: 14. The CDR3 runs 17 residues. This specimen was cultured PBMCs, taken from culture after CMV antigen stimulation. The clonotype comes from a human donor in good health (CMV status not recorded). Some clones in this sample may be carry-over from other donors' samples. The chain links TRBV20-1 to TRBJ2-3; TRBD1 matches at 11 bases. CDR3 in amino acids: CSALWTGGANYPDTQYF. The CDR3 bases are TGCAGTGCTCTGTGGACAGGGGGCGCAAACTATCCAGATACGCAGTATTTT.